This T cell receptor beta chain was identified in a study of T cells in Graves' hyperthyroidism and ophthalmopathy. Comments on this clonotype: A junction boundary mismatches the germline segment, possibly from a read error.

Authors of the study amplified TCR beta CDR3 regions from RNA transcripts. TCR CDR3 regions were first amplified by RT-PCR with HTBI primers. TCRdb processed the multiplex PCR reads anew with MiXCR; each CDR3 protein has one entry. Among some 740,000 distinct CDR3 sequences listed, around 15% were seen once. Fresh peripheral blood, 8 to 10 ml, was the source of the PBMCs. Source material: blood. The sequence was obtained from a woman aged 18 to 35 with Graves' hyperthyroidism.

CDR3 bases: TGTGCCAGCAGCCAAGGTGCGGGCAGGGGGAACACCGGGGAGCTGGTTTTT. Protein product: CASSQGAGRGNTGELVF. The V gene is TRBV3-1, the J gene TRBJ2-2, with 7 bases lining up with TRBD1. The germline V gene encodes CDR1 LGHDT and CDR2 YNNKEL (reference sequence). This CDR3 is built from 17 residues.